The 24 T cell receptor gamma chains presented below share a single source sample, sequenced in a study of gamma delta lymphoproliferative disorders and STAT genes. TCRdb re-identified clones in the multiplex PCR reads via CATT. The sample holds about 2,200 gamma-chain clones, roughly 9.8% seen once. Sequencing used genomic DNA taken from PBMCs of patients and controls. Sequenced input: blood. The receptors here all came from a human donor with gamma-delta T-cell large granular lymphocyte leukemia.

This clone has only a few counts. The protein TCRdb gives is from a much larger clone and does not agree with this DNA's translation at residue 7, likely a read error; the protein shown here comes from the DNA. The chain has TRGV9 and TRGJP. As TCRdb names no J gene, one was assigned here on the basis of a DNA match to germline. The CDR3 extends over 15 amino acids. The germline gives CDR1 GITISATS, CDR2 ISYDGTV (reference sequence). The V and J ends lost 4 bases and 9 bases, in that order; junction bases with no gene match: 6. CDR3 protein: CALWDTGLGKKIKVF. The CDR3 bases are TGTGCCTTGTGGGATACAGGGTTGGGCAAAAAAATCAAGGTATTT.

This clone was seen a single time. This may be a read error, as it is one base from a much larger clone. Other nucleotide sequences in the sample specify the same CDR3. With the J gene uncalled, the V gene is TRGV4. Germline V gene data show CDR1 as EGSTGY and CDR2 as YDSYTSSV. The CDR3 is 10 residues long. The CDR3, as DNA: TGTGCCACCTGGGATGGGCGACTACTCTTT. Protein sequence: CATWDGRLLF.

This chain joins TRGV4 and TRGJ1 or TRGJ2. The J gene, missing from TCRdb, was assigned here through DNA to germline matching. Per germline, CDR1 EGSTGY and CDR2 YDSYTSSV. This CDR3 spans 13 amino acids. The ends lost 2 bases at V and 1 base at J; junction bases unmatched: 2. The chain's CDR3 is CATWDVNYYKKLF. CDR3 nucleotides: TGTGCCACCTGGGATGTTAATTATTATAAGAAACTCTTT.

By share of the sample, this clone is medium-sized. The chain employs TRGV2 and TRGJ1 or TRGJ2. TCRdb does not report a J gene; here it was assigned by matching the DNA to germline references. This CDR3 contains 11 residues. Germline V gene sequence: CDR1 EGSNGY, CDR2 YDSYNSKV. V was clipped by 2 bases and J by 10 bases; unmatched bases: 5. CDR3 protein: CATWDEAKKLF. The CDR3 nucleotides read TGTGCCACCTGGGACGAAGCCAAGAAACTCTTT.

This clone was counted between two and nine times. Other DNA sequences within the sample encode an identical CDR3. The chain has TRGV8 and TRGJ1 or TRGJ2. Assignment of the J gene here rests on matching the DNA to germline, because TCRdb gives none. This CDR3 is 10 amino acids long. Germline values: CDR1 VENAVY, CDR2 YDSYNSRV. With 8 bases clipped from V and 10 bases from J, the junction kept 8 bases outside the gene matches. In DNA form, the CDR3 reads TGTGCCACCTTTTCCTTCAAGAAACTCTTT. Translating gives CATFSFKKLF.

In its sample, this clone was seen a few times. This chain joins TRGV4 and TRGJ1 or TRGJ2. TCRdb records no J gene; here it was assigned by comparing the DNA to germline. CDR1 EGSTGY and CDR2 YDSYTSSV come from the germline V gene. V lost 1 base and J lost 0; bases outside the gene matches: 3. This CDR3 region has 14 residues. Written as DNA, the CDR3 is TGTGCCACCTGGGATGGATTGAATTATTATAAGAAACTCTTT. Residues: CATWDGLNYYKKLF.

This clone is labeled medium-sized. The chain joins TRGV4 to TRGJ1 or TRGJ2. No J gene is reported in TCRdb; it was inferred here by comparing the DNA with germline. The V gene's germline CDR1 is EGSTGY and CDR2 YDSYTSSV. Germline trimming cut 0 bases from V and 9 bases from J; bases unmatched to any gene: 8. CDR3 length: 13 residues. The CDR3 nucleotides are TGTGCCACCTGGGATGGGCCGGGGGTTAAGAAACTCTTT. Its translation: CATWDGPGVKKLF.

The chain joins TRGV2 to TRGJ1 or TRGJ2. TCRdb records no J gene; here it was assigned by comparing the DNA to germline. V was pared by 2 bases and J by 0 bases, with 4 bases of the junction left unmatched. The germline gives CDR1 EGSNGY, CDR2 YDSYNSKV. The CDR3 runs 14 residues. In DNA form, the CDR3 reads TGTGCCACCTGGGACGTACGGAATTATTATAAGAAACTCTTT. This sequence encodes CATWDVRNYYKKLF.

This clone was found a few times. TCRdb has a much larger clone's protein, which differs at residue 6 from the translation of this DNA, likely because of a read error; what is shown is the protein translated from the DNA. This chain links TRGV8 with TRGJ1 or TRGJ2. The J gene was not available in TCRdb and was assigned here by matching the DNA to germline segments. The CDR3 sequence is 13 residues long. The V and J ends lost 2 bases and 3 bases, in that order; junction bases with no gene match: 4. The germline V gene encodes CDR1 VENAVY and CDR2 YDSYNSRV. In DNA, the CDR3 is TGTGCCACCTGGGATACCCCTTATTATAAGAAACTCTTT. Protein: CATWDTPYYKKLF.

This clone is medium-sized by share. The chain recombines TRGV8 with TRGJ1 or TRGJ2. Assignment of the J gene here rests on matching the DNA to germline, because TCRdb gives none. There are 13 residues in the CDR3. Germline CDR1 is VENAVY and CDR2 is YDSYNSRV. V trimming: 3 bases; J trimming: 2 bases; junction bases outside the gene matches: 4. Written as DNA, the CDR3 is TGTGCCACCTGGGATGGGGATTATTATAAGAAACTCTTT. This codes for CATWDGDYYKKLF.

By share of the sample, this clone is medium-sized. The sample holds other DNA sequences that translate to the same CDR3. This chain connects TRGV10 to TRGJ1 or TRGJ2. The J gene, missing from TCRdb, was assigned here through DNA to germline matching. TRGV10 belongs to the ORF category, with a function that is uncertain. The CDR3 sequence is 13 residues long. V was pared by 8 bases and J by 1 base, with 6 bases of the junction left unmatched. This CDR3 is CAAWDSNYYKKLF. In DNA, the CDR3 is TGTGCTGCGTGGGATTCAAATTATTATAAGAAACTCTTT.

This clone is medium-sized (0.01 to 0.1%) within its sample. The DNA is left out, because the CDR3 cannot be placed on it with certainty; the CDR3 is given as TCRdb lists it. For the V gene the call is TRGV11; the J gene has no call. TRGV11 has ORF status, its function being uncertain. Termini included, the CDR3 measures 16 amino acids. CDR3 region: CTTVPATTFPYYKKLF.

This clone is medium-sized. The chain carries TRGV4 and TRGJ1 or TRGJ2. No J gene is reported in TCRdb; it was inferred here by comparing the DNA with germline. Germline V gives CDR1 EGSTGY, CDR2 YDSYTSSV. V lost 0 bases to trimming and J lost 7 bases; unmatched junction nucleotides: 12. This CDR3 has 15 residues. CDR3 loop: CATWDGPKMMYKKLF. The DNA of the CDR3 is TGTGCCACCTGGGATGGGCCTAAGATGATGTATAAGAAACTCTTT.

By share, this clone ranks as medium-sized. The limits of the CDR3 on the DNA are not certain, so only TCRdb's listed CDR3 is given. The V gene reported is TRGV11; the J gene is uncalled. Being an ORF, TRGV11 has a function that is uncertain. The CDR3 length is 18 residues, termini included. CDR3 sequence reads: CTTVPAGLGTSSRYKKLF.

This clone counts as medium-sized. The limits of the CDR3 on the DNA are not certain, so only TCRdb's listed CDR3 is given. CDR3 sequence reads: CTTVPAGLGPEANYKKLF. TRGV11 is the V gene, and the J gene was not called. TRGV11 is an ORF, and what it does is uncertain. The CDR3 adds up to 18 amino acids, both ends counted.

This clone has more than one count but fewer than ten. CDR3 nucleotides: TGTGCCACCTGGGATACATATTATATTCGGAAACTCTTT. Translated, it gives CATWDTYYIRKLF. The genes are TRGV8 and TRGJ1 or TRGJ2. TCRdb is silent on the J gene; assignment here came from matching the DNA to germline. This CDR3 is 13 amino acids long. Germline V gives CDR1 VENAVY, CDR2 YDSYNSRV. J was trimmed by 12 bases and V by 2 bases; bases with no gene match: 13.

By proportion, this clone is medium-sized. CDR3 residues: CATCLPNYYKKLF. The CDR3 DNA reads as TGTGCCACCTGCCTCCCGAATTATTATAAGAAACTCTTT. The gene calls are TRGV4 and TRGJ1 or TRGJ2. The J gene comes from matching the DNA to germline here; TCRdb lacks it. Germline CDR1 is EGSTGY and CDR2 is YDSYTSSV. J gave up 0 bases and V 7 bases, and 6 bases lay outside the gene matches. The CDR3 loop spans 13 amino acids.

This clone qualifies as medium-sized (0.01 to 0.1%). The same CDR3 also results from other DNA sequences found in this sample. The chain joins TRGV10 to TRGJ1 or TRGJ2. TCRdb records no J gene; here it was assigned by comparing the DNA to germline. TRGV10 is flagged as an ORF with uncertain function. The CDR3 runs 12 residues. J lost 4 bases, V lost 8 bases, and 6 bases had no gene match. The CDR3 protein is CAAWDSYYKKLF. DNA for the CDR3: TGTGCTGCGTGGGATTCGTATTATAAGAAACTCTTT.

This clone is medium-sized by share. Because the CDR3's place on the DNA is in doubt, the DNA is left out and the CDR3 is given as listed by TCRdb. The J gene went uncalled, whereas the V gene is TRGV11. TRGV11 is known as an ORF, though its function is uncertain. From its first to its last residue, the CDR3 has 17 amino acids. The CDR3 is CTTVPAGLLRNYYKKLF.

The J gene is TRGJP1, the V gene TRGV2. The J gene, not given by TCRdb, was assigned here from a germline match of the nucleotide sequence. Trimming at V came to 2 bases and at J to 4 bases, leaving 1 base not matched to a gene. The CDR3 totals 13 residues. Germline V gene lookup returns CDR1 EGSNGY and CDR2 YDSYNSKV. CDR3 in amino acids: CATWDDTGWFKIF. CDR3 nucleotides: TGTGCCACCTGGGACGACACTGGTTGGTTCAAGATATTT.

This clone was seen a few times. This chain's CDR3 is CATWDMGGKLF. In nucleotides, the CDR3 is TGTGCCACCTGGGATATGGGGGGGAAACTCTTT. The chain is built from TRGV8 and TRGJ1 or TRGJ2. TCRdb leaves out the J gene; it was filled in here by matching the DNA to germline. The V gene end was trimmed by 2 bases and the J gene end by 12 bases; junction bases not matched to a gene: 7. Germline lookup yields CDR1 VENAVY and CDR2 YDSYNSRV. The CDR3 is made up of 11 amino acids.

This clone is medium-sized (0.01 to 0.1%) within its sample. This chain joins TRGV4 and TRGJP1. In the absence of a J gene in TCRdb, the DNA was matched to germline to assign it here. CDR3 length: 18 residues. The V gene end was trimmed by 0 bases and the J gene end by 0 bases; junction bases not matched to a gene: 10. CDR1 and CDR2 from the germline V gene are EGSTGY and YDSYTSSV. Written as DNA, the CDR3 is TGTGCCACCTGGGATGGGCCAACTTCCCATACCACTGGTTGGTTCAAGATATTT. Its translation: CATWDGPTSHTTGWFKIF.

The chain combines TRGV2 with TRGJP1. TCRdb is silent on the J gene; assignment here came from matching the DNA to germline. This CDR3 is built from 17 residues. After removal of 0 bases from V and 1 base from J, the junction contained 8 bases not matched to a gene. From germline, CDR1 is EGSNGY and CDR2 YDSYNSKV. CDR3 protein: CATWDGHRVTTGWFKIF. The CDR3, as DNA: TGTGCCACCTGGGACGGGCACAGAGTTACCACTGGTTGGTTCAAGATATTT.

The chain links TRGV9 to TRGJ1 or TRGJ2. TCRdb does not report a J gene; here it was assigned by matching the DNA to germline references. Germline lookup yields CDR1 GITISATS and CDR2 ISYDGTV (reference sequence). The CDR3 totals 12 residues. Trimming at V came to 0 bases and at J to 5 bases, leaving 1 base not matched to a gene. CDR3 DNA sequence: TGTGCCTTGTGGGAGGTGGATTATAAGAAACTCTTT. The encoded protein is CALWEVDYKKLF.